This T cell receptor (beta chain) was retrieved from a study of graft-versus-host responses after intestinal transplantation. The wider study: Among the recipients, transplants were multivisceral, liver-intestinal, or isolated intestinal. Every one of the recipients received anti-thymocyte globulin induction and afterwards took tacrolimus and steroids for around 3 years. Study observations and caveats: Recipient marrow contained GvH clones, some of which appeared first in ileum or blood. The highest levels of circulating GvH clones went along with early declines in HvG clones after transplant.

Per germline, CDR1 ENHRY and CDR2 SYGVKD. This CDR3 is built from 15 residues. Trimming cost V 2 bases and J 6 bases; bases outside gene matches: 0. As concerns this clone: Its antigen is as yet unknown.

Method: immunoSEQ multiplex PCR; TCRdb's copy keeps in-frame clones and lacks some. The table includes more than 90,000 clones, more than 90% detected once. The source of this sequence is a human donor who was the organ donor for an intestinal transplant. The specimen was unstimulated CD4+ T cells sorted from spleen or lymph node cells, collected before transplant. The chain uses TRBV10-3 and TRBJ2-2; 13 nucleotides align to TRBD2. CDR3 region: CAISEGLAGAGELFF. The CDR3 DNA reads as TGTGCCATCAGTGAGGGACTAGCGGGAGCCGGGGAGCTGTTTTTT.